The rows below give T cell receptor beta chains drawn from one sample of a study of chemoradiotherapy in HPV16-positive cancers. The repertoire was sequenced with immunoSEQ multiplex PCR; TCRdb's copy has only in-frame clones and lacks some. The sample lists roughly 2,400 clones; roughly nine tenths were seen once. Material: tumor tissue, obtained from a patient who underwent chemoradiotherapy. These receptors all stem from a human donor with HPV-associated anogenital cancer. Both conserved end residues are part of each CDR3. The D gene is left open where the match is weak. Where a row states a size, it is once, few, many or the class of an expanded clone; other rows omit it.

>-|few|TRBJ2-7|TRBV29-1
TGCAGCGTGGTAATCTACGAGCAGTACTTC
CSVVIYEQYF
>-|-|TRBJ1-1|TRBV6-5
TGTGCCAGCAGTTACACCAGGACTCGCACTGAAGCTTTCTTT
CASSYTRTRTEAFF
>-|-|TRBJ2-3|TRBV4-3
TGCGCCAGCAGCCAAGATCAGTGGTGGACAGATACGCAGTATTTT
CASSQDQWWTDTQYF
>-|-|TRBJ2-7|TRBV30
TGTGCCTTCCGGACCCTCACCGACCCAAAGGGGGACGAGCAGTACTTC
CAFRTLTDPKGDEQYF
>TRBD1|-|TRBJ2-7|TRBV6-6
TGTGCCAGCAGTCTCCTCGGGACAGCCTACGAGCAGTACTTC
CASSLLGTAYEQYF
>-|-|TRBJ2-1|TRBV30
TGTGCCTGGAGTGATTCCGCCGGCTACAATGAGCAGTTCTTC
CAWSDSAGYNEQFF
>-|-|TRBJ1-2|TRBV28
-
CASSSSDGYTF
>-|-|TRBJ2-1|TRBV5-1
TGCGCCAGCAGCTTAGGGGGGAATGAGCAGTTCTTC
CASSLGGNEQFF
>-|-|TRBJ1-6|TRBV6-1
TGTGCCAGCAGTTCGGGCCCGTATAATTCACCCCTCCACTTT
CASSSGPYNSPLHF
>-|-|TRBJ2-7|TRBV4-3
TGCGCCAGCAGCCAAGGGGTCACATCATACGAGCAGTACTTC
CASSQGVTSYEQYF
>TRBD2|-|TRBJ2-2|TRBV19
TGTGCCAGTTCAAGCGGGGACCCTACCTTCACCGGGGAGCTGTTTTTT
CASSSGDPTFTGELFF
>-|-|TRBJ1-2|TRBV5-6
TGTGCCAGCAGCTTTCGCTCCCCAGGTGTGTATGGCTACACCTTC
CASSFRSPGVYGYTF
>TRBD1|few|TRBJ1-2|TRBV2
TGTGCCAGCACCGGAGGGACAGGGAAGTGGAGCTATGGCTACACCTTC
CASTGGTGKWSYGYTF
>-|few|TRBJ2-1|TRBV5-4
TGTGCCAGCAGCTTGGCTGGTTCCAGTGAGCAGTTCTTC
CASSLAGSSEQFF
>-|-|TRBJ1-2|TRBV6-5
TGTGCCAGCAGTTCTAGATATAGAGCTACTAACTATGGCTACACCTTC
CASSSRYRATNYGYTF
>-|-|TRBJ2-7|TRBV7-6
TGTGCCAGCAGCCTCCGGGATTACACTTTCTACGAGCAGTACTTC
CASSLRDYTFYEQYF
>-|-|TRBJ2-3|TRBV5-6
TGTGCCAGCAGCTTGCCCGCCATGGCTACTTTAAGCACAGATACGCAGTATTTT
CASSLPAMATLSTDTQYF
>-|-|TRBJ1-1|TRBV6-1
TGTGCCAGCAGTGAAAAAGGGGGAGTAAAGGCTTTCTTT
CASSEKGGVKAFF
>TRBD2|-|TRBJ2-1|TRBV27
TGTGCCAGCAGTTTGGGGGGGTTGAGCTCCTACAATGAGCAGTTCTTC
CASSLGGLSSYNEQFF
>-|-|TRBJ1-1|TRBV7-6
TGTGCCAGCAGCTTAGAGAGCAAAAACACTGAAGCTTTCTTT
CASSLESKNTEAFF
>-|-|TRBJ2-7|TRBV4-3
TGCGCCAGCAGCCAAGGATTTAGCGGCAGTACTACCTACGAGCAGTACTTC
CASSQGFSGSTTYEQYF
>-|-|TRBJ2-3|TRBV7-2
TGTGCCAGCAGCTTCATTCGTCTTGATACGCAGTATTTT
CASSFIRLDTQYF
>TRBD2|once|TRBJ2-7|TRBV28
TGTGCCAGCAATTATCAGCCCGGGGGGTCTAGAGAGCAGTACTTC
CASNYQPGGSREQYF
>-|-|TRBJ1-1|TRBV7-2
TGTGCCAGCAGTTTCGACTTTAACACTGAAGCTTTCTTT
CASSFDFNTEAFF
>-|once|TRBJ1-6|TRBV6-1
TGTGCCAGCAGTAGTGGGCCATATAATTCACCCCTCCACTTT
CASSSGPYNSPLHF
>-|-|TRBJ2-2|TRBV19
TGTGCCAGTAGCTACGGGGGAATCCCCACCGGGGAGCTGTTTTTT
CASSYGGIPTGELFF
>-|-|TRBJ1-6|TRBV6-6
TGTGCCAGCAGTTACGGGAACTCCAATTCACCCCTCCACTTT
CASSYGNSNSPLHF
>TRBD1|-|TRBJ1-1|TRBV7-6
TGTGCCAGCAGCTCAGGGGGCATGAACACTGAAGCTTTCTTT
CASSSGGMNTEAFF
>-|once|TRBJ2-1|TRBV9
TGTGCCAGCAGCGCCATCGGACTAAAGGAGGCTGAGCAGTTCTTC
CASSAIGLKEAEQFF
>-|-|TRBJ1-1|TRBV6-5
TGTGCCAGCAGTTTGAGGGTCGCGACTGAAGCTTTCTTT
CASSLRVATEAFF
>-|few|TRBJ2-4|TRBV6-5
TGTGCCAGCAGTTACTTGGGGGAGGAAGCTCAGTACTTC
CASSYLGEEAQYF
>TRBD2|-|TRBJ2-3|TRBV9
TGTGCCAGCAGCGTAGAGGGACTAGCAAGTTGGGATACGCAGTATTTT
CASSVEGLASWDTQYF
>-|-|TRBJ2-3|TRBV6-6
TGTGCCAGCAGTTTCCTGATTACAGATACGCAGTATTTT
CASSFLITDTQYF
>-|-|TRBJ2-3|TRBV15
TGTGCCACCAGCAGAGATTTGGGAGCCGATACGCAGTATTTT
CATSRDLGADTQYF
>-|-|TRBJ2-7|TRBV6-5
TGTGCCAGCAGTTACTTGGGGGGTGACGAGCAGTACTTC
CASSYLGGDEQYF
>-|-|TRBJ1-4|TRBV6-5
TGTGCCAGCAGCCTTTCCGGGACATCAAAACTGTTTTTT
CASSLSGTSKLFF
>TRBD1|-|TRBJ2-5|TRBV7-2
TGTGCCAGCAGCTTGTCAGGGGGCGACAACAGGAGCCAGTACTTC
CASSLSGGDNRSQYF
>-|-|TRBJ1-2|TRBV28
TGTGCCAGCAGGGCAAGGGTCTATGGCTACACCTTC
CASRARVYGYTF
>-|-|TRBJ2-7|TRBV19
TGTGCCAGTAGTACCGAGACAGGGAGGGCCTACGAGCAGTACTTC
CASSTETGRAYEQYF
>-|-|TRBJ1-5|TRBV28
TGTGCCAGCAGCTTAAGGTGGTGGGGTGAGACCAATCAGCCCCAGCATTTT
CASSLRWWGETNQPQHF
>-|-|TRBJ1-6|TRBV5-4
TGTGCCAGCAGCTTGGTGGGGGGCGCTTCACCCCTCCACTTT
CASSLVGGASPLHF
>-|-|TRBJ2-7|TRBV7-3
TGTGCCAGCAGCTTAAAGAATTGGGGAAGCACCTACGAGCAGTACTTC
CASSLKNWGSTYEQYF
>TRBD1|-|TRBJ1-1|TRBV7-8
TGTGCCAGCAGCTTAGATGGACAGGGGGTTAGGGGAGCTTTCTTT
CASSLDGQGVRGAFF
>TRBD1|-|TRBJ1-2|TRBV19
TGTGCCAGTAGTATAGATCACCGGGACAGGGTAAATAACTATGGCTACACCTTC
CASSIDHRDRVNNYGYTF
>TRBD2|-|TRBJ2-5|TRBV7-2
TGTGCCAGCAGCCCCAGAGATAGCGGGGGGGGAGAGACCCAGTACTTC
CASSPRDSGGGETQYF
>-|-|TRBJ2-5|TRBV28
TGTGCCAGCAGTTTGTCTACTCCTACAAAAGAGACCCAGTACTTC
CASSLSTPTKETQYF
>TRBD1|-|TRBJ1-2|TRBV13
TGTGCCAGCAGCCTAGGACAGGGAGCAGCGGTTGGCTACACCTTC
CASSLGQGAAVGYTF
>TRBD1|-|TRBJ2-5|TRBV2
TGTGCCAGCCTTCTTAGGGGGCCCCAAGAGACCCAGTACTTC
CASLLRGPQETQYF
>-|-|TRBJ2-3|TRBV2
TGTGCCAGCAGTTGGTCTACCTCTTACTACACAGATACGCAGTATTTT
CASSWSTSYYTDTQYF
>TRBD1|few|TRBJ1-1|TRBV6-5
TGTGCCAGCAGTCGGGACAGGGGTGAAGCTTTCTTT
CASSRDRGEAFF
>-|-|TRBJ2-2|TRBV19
TGTGCCAGCTCCCCCTACGGGGGCGCCTACACCGGGGAGCTGTTTTTT
CASSPYGGAYTGELFF
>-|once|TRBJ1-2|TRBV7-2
TGTGCCAGCAGCCCCGATACACGGGGCTATGGCTACACCTTC
CASSPDTRGYGYTF
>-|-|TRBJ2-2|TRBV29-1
TGCAGCGTTGCTAGGGGGAACACCGGGGAGCTGTTTTTT
CSVARGNTGELFF
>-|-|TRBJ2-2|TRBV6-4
TGTGCCAGCAGTGACAGGGCCACCGGGGAGCTGTTTTTT
CASSDRATGELFF